This note documents a single T cell receptor beta chain sequence. Germline and junction disagree at one end, which may indicate a read error. The template was RNA from unsorted bulk tissue. This sample is drawn from a study of tumor and adjacent non-tumor tissue in lung cancer. A modified ARM-PCR protocol with three rounds of nested PCR amplified TCRbeta. Using its own MiXCR run on the multiplex PCR reads, TCRdb lists one record per CDR3 protein. The repertoire has about 120,000 distinct CDR3 sequences, around 82% of them found once; the top ten carry 22%. Germline V CDR1 and CDR2: SQVTM, ANQGSEA. The CDR3 totals 15 residues.

The sample taken for sequencing was lung tumor tissue. This sequence originates from an older man with non-small cell lung cancer. The rearrangement joins TRBV29-1 to TRBJ2-3; tentatively, D is TRBD1 or TRBD2 (6 bases each). CDR3 sequence (DNA): TGCAGCGCAAACCCGACTATCGGGGGCACGGATACGCAGTATTTT. As protein: CSANPTIGGTDTQYF.